Included here is one TCR beta chain sequence, with context. The sample originates from a study of blood T cell repertoires in COVID-19. Study-level background: COVID-19 samples collected from the United States, Italy and Spain covered acute and convalescent phases. T cells, B-cell-depleted T cells, or PBMCs supplied cDNA or gDNA.

In the authors' workflow: Counts of nucleated cells, estimated from reference gene primer amplification, were obtained. TCRdb's table, derived via immunoSEQ multiplex PCR, lists solely in-frame clones and lacks some. The V and J calls and clone size come from that table; D and trimming were worked out from the DNA. The data contain about 160,000 clones, roughly 90% of them singletons. Trimming cost V 2 bases and J 8 bases; bases outside gene matches: 9. The germline gives CDR1 SGHKS, CDR2 YYEKEE (reference sequence). The CDR3 spans 15 residues. The rearrangement links TRBV5-5 to TRBJ2-4; 8 bases fit TRBD1. This TCR was recovered from a man in his fifties or sixties with acute or convalescent COVID-19. The sequencing input was peripheral blood. DNA of the CDR3: TGTGCCAGCAGCTTAGGGCCGACAGGGGTTGACATTCAGTACTTC. It is translated as CASSLGPTGVDIQYF.